This T cell receptor (beta chain) was sequenced for a study of blood T cell repertoires in COVID-19. Overall study context: From T cells, B-cell-depleted T cells, or PBMCs came the material, which was cDNA or gDNA.

Germline V gene sequence: CDR1 SEHNR, CDR2 FQNEAQ (reference sequence). J lost 2 bases, V lost 5 bases, and 14 bases had no gene match. The CDR3 runs 17 residues. Sequenced by immunoSEQ multiplex PCR; TCRdb stores in-frame clones only, minus some. The data contain 200,000 to 300,000 clones, 85% to 90% of them seen just once; the ten biggest clones take up 1.5%. Sequenced material: peripheral blood. This sequence originates from a middle-aged woman who had recovered from COVID-19. The chain combines TRBV7-9 with TRBJ1-2; 7 bases align to TRBD1. The CDR3: CASSHRDSHILNYGYTF. The DNA of the CDR3 is TGTGCCAGCAGCCACCGGGACAGCCATATATTAAACTATGGCTACACCTTC.